This T cell receptor (beta chain) was recorded in a study of CD8 T cells in Susac syndrome (dated by TCRdb to between 2018 and 2020). For context, the study as a whole: Among the sequenced Susac syndrome patients, roughly six had clinically active disease and fewer than 10 were in clinical remission. At blood withdrawal, Susac syndrome patients were therapy-naive, treated with corticosteroids (with IVIg additionally given to some), or treated with IVIg alone. The study used repertoire sequencing to test whether antigen drove CD8+ T cell activation and differentiation in Susac syndrome. Broad study findings and their caveats: In patients with Susac syndrome, the CD4+ T cell repertoire showed no detectable clonal expansion. The TCR sequencing and HLA analysis was acknowledged to have included a relatively small number of individuals.

Details on this clonotype: Which antigen it targets is not known. No much larger clone is present one base from it, and per-base qualities are unavailable.

Sequences SGHRS (CDR1) and YFSETQ (CDR2) are obtained from the germline V gene. The germline V and J ends show losses of 5 bases and 0 bases respectively, and no gene match explains 12 bases of the junction. The CDR3 goes from the cysteine to the phenylalanine over 18 residues. The entry retains the CDR3 DNA only, 54 bases that are in frame from base 1. RNA was extracted with the RNeasy kit and 0.5 to 1 ug was reverse transcribed using random hexamers. TCR beta CDR3 regions were amplified with the immunoSEQ multiplex PCR assay covering 54 Vbeta and 13 Jbeta segments. PCR amplification bias was corrected by using a synthetic template baseline for primer optimization and computational correction. As for the original processing: Reads were annotated to V, D and J genes per IMGT and analyzed with immunoSEQ Analyzer, keeping only productive sequences. Clonality was computed as one minus Shannon entropy normalized by log2 of the number of productive unique sequences. For each patient and control, public and private clones were evaluated within the 100 most prevalent clones. Susac-specific clones were defined as absent from healthy and MS cohorts, 850 to 1,300 published viral clones and other ImmuneACCESS disease sequences. Using fastp trimming at Q25 and MiXCR clonotype assembly, TCRdb reanalyzed the public sequencing data and kept in-frame beta chains. Every distinct CDR3 protein forms one entry, paired with its most common genes and DNA. Clone size and V and J calls follow TCRdb, not the original study. Counted in this sample were tens of thousands of distinct CDR3 sequences; roughly 93% of them appeared once. The ten largest clones take up around 0.15% of the sample.

Peripheral blood CD8+ and CD4+ T cells from healthy donors, Susac syndrome patients and multiple sclerosis patients were profiled using high-throughput TCR beta sequencing. The Susac syndrome patients fulfilled recently defined diagnostic criteria for definite or probable disease. Bulk CD8+ and CD4+ T cells were purified magnetically by negative isolation, whereas CD8+ TEMRA cells were enriched by FACS. Blood was collected in EDTA tubes and processed within 24 hours, with PBMCs isolated through density gradient centrifugation. PBMCs intended for TCR sequencing were cryopreserved in liquid nitrogen and thawed later in a water bath at 37 degrees C. A purity of at least 90% was achieved for sorted or isolated CD4+, CD8+ and CD8+ TEMRA cells.

The chain was built from TRBV5-1 and TRBJ2-1; TRBD2 lines up with 9 middle nucleotides. The specimen was CD4+ T cells from PBMCs. The TCR originated in a human donor with Susac syndrome. CDR3 region: CASSVSRSGRSSYNEQFF. The DNA sequence is TGCGCCAGCAGTGTCTCTAGGAGCGGGAGGTCCTCCTACAATGAGCAGTTCTTC. Supplemented by the reference TRBV5-1 and TRBJ2-1 proteins around the CDR3, the complete variable domain is KAGVTQTPRYLIKTRGQQVTLSCSPISGHRSVSWYQQTPGQGLQFLFEYFSETQRNKGNFPGRFSGRQFSNSRSEMNVSTLELGDSALYLCASSVSRSGRSSYNEQFFGPGTRLTVL.